These 8 T cell receptor beta chains came from one sample sequenced in a study of blood T cell repertoires in COVID-19. The assay was immunoSEQ multiplex PCR, and TCRdb's table has in-frame clones only and misses some. This repertoire shows about 140,000 clones, around 90% found once; its top ten account for 1.5% to 1.9%. The sequenced material came from peripheral blood. Source of these receptors: a woman in her sixties with acute or convalescent COVID-19.

The V and J genes are TRBV28 and TRBJ1-1, with TRBD1 as a possible D gene (5 bases). The germline CDR1 and CDR2 sequences are MDHEN and SYDVKM. V was shortened by 3 bases and J by 2 bases, with 13 bases between the two germline ends. This CDR3 is 15 amino acids long. The CDR3 spells CASSFLDRINTEAFF. The CDR3 region has the DNA TGTGCCAGCAGTTTCCTAGACAGAATAAACACTGAAGCTTTCTTT. The variable domain in full, completed from reference TRBV28 and TRBJ1-1, reads DVKVTQSSRYLVKRTGEKVFLECVQDMDHENMFWYRQDPGLGLRLIYFSYDVKMKEKGDIPEGYSVSREKKERFSLILESASTNQTSMYLCASSFLDRINTEAFFGQGTRLTVV.

V gene TRBV18 combines with J gene TRBJ2-2; tentatively, D is TRBD1 (5 bases). The CDR3 totals 14 residues. Germline CDR1 KGHSH, CDR2 LQKENI. Trimming took 4 bases from V and 5 from J, leaving 11 bases between them. CDR3 coding DNA: TGTGCCAGCTCACTTAACGCAGGGACCGGGGAGCTGTTTTTT. It translates to CASSLNAGTGELFF.

V and J are TRBV18 and TRBJ2-7, with 9 bases that match TRBD1. The ends lost 5 bases at V and 7 bases at J; junction bases unmatched: 6. The CDR3 contains 13 residues. Germline CDR1 is KGHSH and CDR2 is LQKENI. CDR3 region: CASSGDRAREQYF. CDR3 sequence (DNA): TGTGCCAGCTCAGGGGACAGGGCTAGAGAGCAGTACTTC.

The chain joins TRBV5-3 to TRBJ1-6; 10 bases map to TRBD1. TRBV5-3 is an ORF, with its function uncertain. Trimming cost V 1 base and J 10 bases; bases outside gene matches: 8. The CDR3 has 16 residues. The CDR3 is CARSLKPGQGNSPLHF. The CDR3 nucleotides are TGTGCCAGAAGCTTGAAACCGGGACAGGGGAACTCACCCCTCCACTTT.

The chain couples TRBV6-6 to TRBJ2-7, with 10 bases aligning to TRBD1. This CDR3 has 13 amino acids. Germline V lookup: CDR1 MNHNY, CDR2 SVGAGI (reference sequence). Trimming cost V 6 bases and J 4 bases; bases outside gene matches: 3. CDR3 DNA sequence: TGTGCCAGCAGGGACAGGGGGGGGTACGAGCAGTACTTC. Amino acid sequence: CASRDRGGYEQYF.

The gene calls are TRBV24-1 and TRBJ1-6, with D hard to call. Germline-derived CDR1 and CDR2 are KGHDR and SFDVKD. V lost 12 bases to trimming and J lost 13 bases, with 9 bases between them. This CDR3 region has 9 residues. The CDR3 coding sequence is TGTGCCCCCGAGTCGCCCCTCCACTTT. Its translation: CAPESPLHF.

DNA for the CDR3: TGTGCCAGCAGGGGGACAGGGGCACCGGGGGAGCAGTACTTC. Its translation: CASRGTGAPGEQYF. This chain joins TRBV6-5 and TRBJ2-7, with 10 bases fitting TRBD1. The CDR3 covers 14 residues. Germline-derived CDR1 and CDR2 are MNHEY and SVGAGI. V lost 6 bases, J lost 7 bases, and 9 bases stayed unmatched.

This chain joins TRBV7-9 and TRBJ1-1; D unresolved. The CDR3 runs 14 residues. The germline gives CDR1 SEHNR, CDR2 FQNEAQ (reference sequence). Trimming removed 0 bases from V and 7 bases from J, with 12 bases in between. The CDR3 region is CASSLAPGYGEAFF. The CDR3 DNA reads as TGTGCCAGCAGCTTAGCACCCGGTTATGGTGAAGCTTTCTTT.